A single sample gave rise to the 14 T cell receptor beta chains below, sequenced in a study of blood T cells in healthy people across ages. Sample-barcoded 5' priming and a J-beta primer mix drove a second PCR of about 6 to 12 cycles. TCRdb processed the 5' RACE reads anew with MiXCR; each CDR3 protein has one entry. The sample lists about 600,000 distinct CDR3 sequences, around 48% seen once, with approximately 23% in the top ten. The sequencing input was blood. The receptors were gathered from an older man in good health.

The V and J genes are TRBV25-1 and TRBJ1-4; TRBD1 might be the D (5 bases). This CDR3 comprises 16 residues. V gave up 3 bases and J gave up 4 bases, with 15 bases separating them. Germline values: CDR1 MGHDK, CDR2 SYGVNS. CDR3 region: CASSDPGRVGNEKLFF. The CDR3 nucleotides are TGTGCCAGCAGTGACCCCGGCAGGGTTGGTAATGAAAAACTGTTTTTT.

The chain is built from TRBV7-8 and TRBJ1-2; D uncertain. The CDR3 runs to 15 residues. V lost 4 bases and J 3 bases, leaving 15 bases between the germline ends. Germline CDR1 reads SGHVS; CDR2 reads FQNEAQ. The DNA for the CDR3 is TGTGCCAGCAGCTGGCAACTCAATTCGGACTATGGCTACACCTTC. This encodes CASSWQLNSDYGYTF. The full variable domain, its missing parts supplied by reference TRBV7-8 and TRBJ1-2, is GAGVSQSPRYKVAKRGQDVALRCDPISGHVSLFWYQQALGQGPEFLTYFQNEAQLDKSGLPSDRFFAERPEGSVSTLKIQRTQQEDSAVYLCASSWQLNSDYGYTFGSGTRLTVV.

The CDR3 region has the DNA TGTGCCATCTCTAGGGGGGGAAGCAATCAGCCCCAGCATTTT. Its protein product is CAISRGGSNQPQHF. The V call is TRBV10-3, the J call TRBJ1-5, with a possible D match to TRBD1 (6 bases). With 8 bases removed from V and 1 base from J, the gap between germline ends came to 12 bases. Per the germline V gene, CDR1 is ENHRY and CDR2 is SYGVKD. The CDR3 runs 14 residues.

The chain joins TRBV30 to TRBJ1-1; TRBD1 agrees at 7 bases. The V gene end was trimmed by 2 bases and the J gene end by 6 bases; junction bases not matched to a gene: 18. CDR1 is GTSNPN, CDR2 SVGIG, per germline (reference sequence). The CDR3 length is 17 residues. CDR3 sequence: CAWSIDRDNVRRAEAFF. Written as DNA, the CDR3 is TGTGCCTGGAGTATAGACAGGGATAACGTTCGGAGAGCTGAAGCTTTCTTT.

The chain couples TRBV12-3 or TRBV12-4 to TRBJ2-7; no firm D call. The CDR3 is made up of 13 amino acids. Deletions cut 5 bases from V and 7 bases from J, with 15 bases between. DNA for the CDR3: TGTGCCAGCAGTCTTAACCAGGCCAATGAGCAGTACTTC. Encoded protein: CASSLNQANEQYF.

The chain is built from TRBV2 and TRBJ2-1, with a possible D match to TRBD1 (6 bases). The CDR3 has 16 residues. The germline V and J ends were trimmed by 1 base and 4 bases, with 14 bases remaining between them. CDR1 and CDR2 (germline): SNHLY, FYNNEI. This chain's CDR3 is CASSEEVGAGYNEQFF. CDR3 bases: TGTGCCAGCAGTGAAGAGGTGGGGGCAGGGTACAATGAGCAGTTCTTC.

This clonotype was observed many times. The CDR3 nucleotides read TGTGCCAGCAGCCGGGACAGGGTCTCCGAGCAGTACTTC. This codes for CASSRDRVSEQYF. This chain links TRBV2 with TRBJ2-7; 9 bases line up with TRBD1. The CDR3 is 13 residues long. Trimming cost V 6 bases and J 6 bases; bases outside gene matches: 6. Looked up from germline, CDR1 is SNHLY and CDR2 is FYNNEI.

The chain recombines TRBV4-1 with TRBJ1-5; TRBD1 matches at 9 bases. The CDR3 totals 17 residues. Looked up from germline, CDR1 is MGHRA and CDR2 is YSYEKL. With V trimmed by 0 bases and J by 2 bases, 5 bases remained unmatched. CDR3 sequence (DNA): TGCGCCAGCAGCCAAGATCCAGACAGGGGGGGCAATCAGCCCCAGCATTTT. Protein: CASSQDPDRGGNQPQHF.

The chain has TRBV7-2 and TRBJ2-7; D tentatively fits TRBD1 or TRBD2 (5 bases each). Germline CDR1 is SGHTA and CDR2 is FQGNSA. This CDR3 has 15 residues. The V and J ends lost 1 base and 3 bases respectively, with 13 bases between them. CDR3 sequence: CASSLDMGRVYEQYF. Written as DNA, the CDR3 is TGTGCCAGCAGCTTAGACATGGGGCGGGTCTACGAGCAGTACTTC. Supplemented by reference TRBV7-2 and TRBJ2-7, the full variable domain reads GAGVSQSPSNKVTEKGKDVELRCDPISGHTALYWYRQSLGQGLEFLIYFQGNSAPDKSGLPSDRFSAERTGGSVSTLTIQRTQQEDSAVYLCASSLDMGRVYEQYFGPGTRLTVT.

This clonotype was observed a few times. The gene calls are TRBV5-1 and TRBJ2-5; 8 nucleotides match TRBD2. Per germline, CDR1 SGHRS and CDR2 YFSETQ. The CDR3 sequence is 14 residues long. V gave up 0 bases and J gave up 2 bases; unmatched junction bases: 0. CDR3 protein: CASSLASGQETQYF. As DNA, the CDR3 is TGCGCCAGCAGCTTGGCTAGCGGGCAAGAGACCCAGTACTTC.

The CDR3 bases are TGCGCCAGCAGCTTGTCACCTCTAGCGGGGGGTTACAATGAGCAGTTCTTC. It is translated as CASSLSPLAGGYNEQFF. The chain carries TRBV5-1 and TRBJ2-1; 11 bases line up with TRBD2. Looked up from germline, CDR1 is SGHRS and CDR2 is YFSETQ. The CDR3 totals 17 residues. Trimming at V came to 1 base and at J to 4 bases, leaving 7 bases not matched to a gene.

Written as DNA, the CDR3 is TGTGCCAGCAGCTTAGGTCTGCCGGGTGTCCAAGAGACCCAGTACTTC. Its protein product is CASSLGLPGVQETQYF. The chain links TRBV7-8 to TRBJ2-5; D not resolved. CDR1 is SGHVS and CDR2 is FQNEAQ in the germline V gene. Trimming cost V 1 base and J 1 base, with 13 bases left between them. This CDR3 has 16 amino acids.

Details on this clonotype: A read error may explain this, as a much larger clone is one base away. The chain joins TRBV7-9 to TRBJ2-1; D is ambiguous. Germline values: CDR1 SEHNR, CDR2 FQNEAQ (reference sequence). The CDR3 has 12 amino acids. V gave up 5 bases and J gave up 10 bases, with 12 bases separating them. The CDR3 sequence is CASSANSYEQFF. The CDR3 DNA follows: TGTGCCAGCAGCGCCAACAGCTACGAGCAGTTCTTC.

This chain links TRBV20-1 with TRBJ2-4, with D perhaps matching TRBD1 or TRBD2 (7 bases each). Trimming took off 0 bases at V and 8 bases at J, with 17 bases between the two ends. The germline CDR1 and CDR2 sequences are DFQATT and SNEGSKA (reference sequence). The CDR3 has 15 residues. CDR3 residues: CSARDLGRGRDIQYF. CDR3 nucleotides: TGCAGTGCTAGAGATCTTGGCAGGGGGAGGGACATTCAGTACTTC.